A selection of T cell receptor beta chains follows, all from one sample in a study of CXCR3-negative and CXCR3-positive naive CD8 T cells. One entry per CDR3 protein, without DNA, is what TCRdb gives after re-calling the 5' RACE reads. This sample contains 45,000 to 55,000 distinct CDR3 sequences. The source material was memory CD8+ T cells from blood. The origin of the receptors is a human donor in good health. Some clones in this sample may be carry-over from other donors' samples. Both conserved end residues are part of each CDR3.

CDR3: CASSRTSGSTDTQYF
V: TRBV4-3
J: TRBJ2-3

CDR3: CASSGLAGQETQYF
V: TRBV28
J: TRBJ2-5

CDR3: CASSDWTGKNIQYF
V: TRBV12-3/TRBV12-4
J: TRBJ2-4

CDR3: CASSSAAEQYF
V: TRBV6-2/TRBV6-3
J: TRBJ2-7

CDR3: CSAIELYEQYF
V: TRBV20-1
J: TRBJ2-7

CDR3: CASSLRAGGPYEQFF
V: TRBV6-2/TRBV6-3
J: TRBJ2-1

CDR3: CASSLITGGAVEGYTF
V: TRBV12-3/TRBV12-4
J: TRBJ1-2

CDR3: CASSSFVGGLEQYF
V: TRBV7-6
J: TRBJ2-7

CDR3: CASSQDQKSLNTEAFF
V: TRBV3-2
J: TRBJ1-1

CDR3: CASSLAGGTQAFF
V: TRBV7-6
J: TRBJ1-1

CDR3: CASSLTVNSYNSPLHF
V: TRBV5-6
J: TRBJ1-6

CDR3: CASKGGYETYF
V: TRBV21-1
J: TRBJ2-7

CDR3: CASSLQDRSYEQYF
V: TRBV11-3
J: TRBJ2-7

CDR3: CASSLDLGTVNIQYF
V: TRBV27
J: TRBJ2-4

CDR3: CSVVKETELYEQYF
V: TRBV29-1
J: TRBJ2-7

CDR3: CASSAHSERGDHNEQFF
V: TRBV9
J: TRBJ2-1

CDR3: CSVVQGPEQFF
V: TRBV29-1
J: TRBJ2-1

CDR3: CASSPYHGAEQYF
V: TRBV7-9
J: TRBJ2-7

CDR3: CASRSAGENYNEQFF
V: TRBV5-1
J: TRBJ2-1

CDR3: CASSWANTGELFF
V: TRBV28
J: TRBJ2-2

CDR3: CASSSQGADEKLFF
V: TRBV7-8
J: TRBJ1-4

CDR3: CASSATGFDNQPQHF
V: TRBV9
J: TRBJ1-5

CDR3: CSVPGQGFSYNEQFF
V: TRBV29-1
J: TRBJ2-1

CDR3: CASSWADMNTEAFF
V: TRBV6-5
J: TRBJ1-1

CDR3: CGVWDRKNTGELFF
V: TRBV28
J: TRBJ2-2

CDR3: CSAGTGPQSSSYEQYF
V: TRBV20-1
J: TRBJ2-7

CDR3: CASSLTGGGGWGNTEAFF
V: TRBV7-3
J: TRBJ1-1

CDR3: CASSHRGVVGPTTNEKLFF
V: TRBV6-6
J: TRBJ1-4

CDR3: CASSIDSGGDYEQYF
V: TRBV19
J: TRBJ2-7

CDR3: CASSYTRRGASYNEQFF
V: TRBV6-2/TRBV6-3
J: TRBJ2-1